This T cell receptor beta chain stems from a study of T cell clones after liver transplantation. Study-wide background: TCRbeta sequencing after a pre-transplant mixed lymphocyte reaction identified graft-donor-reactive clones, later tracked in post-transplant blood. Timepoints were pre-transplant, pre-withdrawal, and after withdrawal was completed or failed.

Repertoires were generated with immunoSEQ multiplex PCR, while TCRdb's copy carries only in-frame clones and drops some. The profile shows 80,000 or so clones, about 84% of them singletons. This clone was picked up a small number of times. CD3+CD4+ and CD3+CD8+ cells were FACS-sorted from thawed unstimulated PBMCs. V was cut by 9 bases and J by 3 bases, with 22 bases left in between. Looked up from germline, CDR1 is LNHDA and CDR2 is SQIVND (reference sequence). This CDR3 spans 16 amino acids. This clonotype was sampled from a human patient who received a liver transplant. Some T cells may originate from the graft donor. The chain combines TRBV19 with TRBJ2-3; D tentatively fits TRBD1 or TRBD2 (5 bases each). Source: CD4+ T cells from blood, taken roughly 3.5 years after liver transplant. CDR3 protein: CASRPIGDLLTDTQYF. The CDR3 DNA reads TGTGCCAGCAGACCTATAGGGGACCTTCTTACAGATACGCAGTATTTT. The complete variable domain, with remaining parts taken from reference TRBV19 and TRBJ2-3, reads DGGITQSPKYLFRKEGQNVTLSCEQNLNHDAMYWYRQDPGQGLRLIYYSQIVNDFQKGDIAEGYSVSREKKESFPLTVTSAQKNPTAFYLCASRPIGDLLTDTQYFGPGTRLTVL.